These 22 T cell receptor beta chains were sequenced from one sample in a study of cytomegalovirus exposure and HLA in healthy donors. The PCR employed 60 Vbeta primers together with 13 Jbeta primers. Data came from immunoSEQ multiplex PCR; TCRdb stores just in-frame clones and leaves some out. The table records some 110,000 clones, roughly 76% of them present only once. What was sequenced was PBMCs. The receptors were gathered from a man between 45 and 60 years old in good health and CMV-seropositive.

The rearrangement joins TRBV15 to TRBJ2-7, with 12 bases aligning to TRBD1. V was pared by 1 base and J by 5 bases, with 3 bases of the junction left unmatched. Germline assignment: CDR1 LNHNV and CDR2 YYDKDF (reference sequence). CDR3 size: 15 residues. The DNA of the CDR3 is TGTGCCACCAGCAGAGCCGGGACAGGGGGCCACGAGCAGTACTTC. It yields the protein CATSRAGTGGHEQYF.

This clone was found a few times. V usage is TRBV29-1 and J usage is TRBJ2-4; D ambiguous. Trimming stripped 0 bases from V and 6 bases from J, with 9 bases between. The CDR3 runs 13 residues. Germline CDR1 SQVTM, CDR2 ANQGSEA. This CDR3 reads CSVEDLSPNIQYF. CDR3 in DNA: TGCAGCGTTGAAGATCTGAGCCCAAACATTCAGTACTTC.

The CDR3 spells CASSTGQGSYGYTF. The CDR3 coding sequence is TGTGCCAGCAGTACCGGACAGGGATCCTATGGCTACACCTTC. V and J are TRBV6-6 and TRBJ1-2; 8 positions match TRBD1. This CDR3 comprises 14 residues. V shed 5 bases, J shed 4 bases, and the junction held 6 bases outside the gene matches. From germline, CDR1 is MNHNY and CDR2 SVGAGI (reference sequence).

This rearrangement joins TRBV5-1 to TRBJ2-5, with 7 nucleotides matching TRBD1. Trimming took 3 bases from V and 5 from J; bases not matched to a gene: 13. This CDR3 has 16 amino acids. The V gene's germline CDR1 is SGHRS and CDR2 YFSETQ. The CDR3 loop reads CASSSTGQGERETQYF. For the CDR3, the DNA is TGCGCCAGCAGCTCGACAGGGCAGGGAGAGCGGGAGACCCAGTACTTC.

The chain combines TRBV27 with TRBJ2-7; 8 nucleotides align to TRBD1. The germline V gene has CDR1 MNHEY and CDR2 SMNVEV (reference sequence). The length of the CDR3 is 15 residues. With 5 bases clipped from V and 0 bases from J, the junction kept 6 bases outside the gene matches. CDR3 bases: TGTGCCAGCAGTCGGGCAGGGGGCGCCTCCTACGAGCAGTACTTC. This gives the protein CASSRAGGASYEQYF.

A note on this clone: A junction end diverges from the germline sequence, so it may reflect a read error. The rearrangement uses TRBV14 and TRBJ1-2, with D possibly matching TRBD1 (5 bases). The CDR3 consists of 15 residues. Germline V CDR1 and CDR2: SGHDN, FVKESK. The chain's CDR3 is CASSQGAGPNYGYTF. DNA for the CDR3: TGTGCTAGCAGCCAAGGGGCAGGGCCTAACTATGGCTACACCTTC.

The V gene is TRBV11-3, the J gene TRBJ2-1; 14 bases map to TRBD2. CDR3 length: 18 amino acids. V lost 0 bases, J lost 8 bases, and 9 bases stayed unmatched. Germline CDR1 and CDR2: SGHNT and YENEEA. The CDR3 nucleotides are TGTGCCAGCAGCTTAGAGGCTCGACTAGCGGGGGGGCGGGATGAGCAGTTCTTC. Amino acids: CASSLEARLAGGRDEQFF. Filled out from reference TRBV11-3 and TRBJ2-1, the complete variable domain reads EAGVVQSPRYKIIEKKQPVAFWCNPISGHNTLYWYLQNLGQGPELLIRYENEEAVDDSQLPKDRFSAERLKGVDSTLKIQPAELGDSAVYLCASSLEARLAGGRDEQFFGPGTRLTVL.

This clone was recorded a few times. This chain uses TRBV2 with TRBJ1-5; D is uncertain. CDR3 length: 14 residues. CDR1 is SNHLY and CDR2 is FYNNEI in the germline V gene. The germline V and J ends were trimmed by 6 bases and 0 bases, with 9 bases remaining between them. The CDR3 sequence: CASRGLSSNQPQHF. In DNA, the CDR3 is TGTGCCAGCAGAGGACTCTCTAGCAATCAGCCCCAGCATTTT.

The chain links TRBV2 to TRBJ2-1, with D possibly TRBD1 on 7 matching bases. V shed 5 bases and J shed 9 bases, with 11 bases lying between them. Germline V CDR1 and CDR2: SNHLY, FYNNEI. The CDR3 consists of 12 residues. CDR3 region: CASSQGGPEQFF. CDR3 sequence (DNA): TGTGCCAGCAGTCAGGGGGGCCCTGAGCAGTTCTTC.

The chain carries TRBV19 and TRBJ1-5, with D tentatively TRBD1 (5 bases). V lost 5 bases and J 3 bases, leaving 11 bases between the germline ends. CDR3 length equals 14 residues. Germline values: CDR1 LNHDA, CDR2 SQIVND (reference sequence). The CDR3 nucleotides read TGTGCCAGTAGTGTACAGGACCTCAATCAGCCCCAGCATTTT. Translation: CASSVQDLNQPQHF.

The genes are TRBV7-9 and TRBJ1-1; a possible D gene is TRBD1 (5 bases). This CDR3 spans 14 amino acids. Germline V lookup: CDR1 SEHNR, CDR2 FQNEAQ (reference sequence). V was cut by 5 bases and J by 0 bases, with 10 bases left in between. The CDR3 sequence: CASSMDILNTEAFF. CDR3 coding DNA: TGTGCCAGCAGCATGGACATTTTGAACACTGAAGCTTTCTTT.

This clone occurred once. The chain carries TRBV4-3 and TRBJ2-3, with 9 bases aligning to TRBD2. CDR3 length equals 15 residues. Germline assignment: CDR1 LGHNA and CDR2 YSLEER. With V trimmed by 8 bases and J by 0 bases, 6 bases remained unmatched. This CDR3 is CASGMLAGSTDTQYF. The CDR3 DNA follows: TGCGCCAGCGGTATGCTAGCGGGAAGCACAGATACGCAGTATTTT.

This chain connects TRBV18 to TRBJ1-5; D unclear. The CDR3 consists of 15 residues. The germline CDR1 and CDR2 sequences are KGHSH and LQKENI. Trimming shortened V by 2 bases and J by 0 bases, and 8 bases separated the two germline ends. CDR3 sequence reads: CASSPGQDSNQPQHF. CDR3 bases: TGTGCCAGCTCACCAGGGCAGGATAGCAATCAGCCCCAGCATTTT.

The V gene is TRBV10-1, the J gene TRBJ1-1, with 10 bases identical to TRBD1. Trimming took 3 bases from V and 5 from J; bases not matched to a gene: 9. The CDR3 is 16 residues long. Germline-derived CDR1 and CDR2 are WNHNN and SYGVQD (reference sequence). CDR3 sequence: CASSDGSGQGRTEAFF. The DNA of the CDR3 is TGCGCCAGCAGTGATGGCTCGGGACAGGGGCGGACTGAAGCTTTCTTT.

Only a few counts were recorded for this clone. V usage is TRBV5-6 and J usage is TRBJ2-7; 9 nucleotides line up with TRBD1. The germline V gene encodes CDR1 SGHDT and CDR2 YYEEEE. Trimming removed 4 bases from V and 0 bases from J; junction bases left unmatched: 5. This CDR3 has 15 amino acids. CDR3: CASSPGTGNSYEQYF. The DNA for the CDR3 is TGTGCCAGCAGCCCCGGGACAGGGAACTCCTACGAGCAGTACTTC.

This clone has a single count. The chain combines TRBV5-8 with TRBJ1-2; D not resolved. V was cut by 4 bases and J by 5 bases, with 12 bases left in between. The germline V gene encodes CDR1 SGHTS and CDR2 YDEGEE. CDR3 length equals 13 residues. The CDR3 nucleotides read TGTGCCAGCAGCCCGATGGGCAGTTATGGCTACACCTTC. Residues: CASSPMGSYGYTF.

This clone was seen a handful of times. The chain carries TRBV2 and TRBJ2-1; 15 bases are a match to TRBD2. Germline CDR1 reads SNHLY; CDR2 reads FYNNEI. Unmatched junction bases numbered 8, after V lost 2 bases and J lost 9 bases. The CDR3 is 17 amino acids. The CDR3: CASSERGLAGGRSEQFF. The CDR3 DNA follows: TGTGCCAGCAGTGAAAGAGGACTAGCGGGAGGGCGGAGTGAGCAGTTCTTC. The variable domain in full, with the rest retrieved from reference TRBV2 and TRBJ2-1, is EPEVTQTPSHQVTQMGQEVILRCVPISNHLYFYWYRQILGQKVEFLVSFYNNEISEKSEIFDDQFSVERPDGSNFTLKIRSTKLEDSAMYFCASSERGLAGGRSEQFFGPGTRLTVL.

The CDR3 sequence is CASSESGGSPLHF. The CDR3 coding sequence is TGTGCCAGCAGTGAATCGGGGGGTTCACCCCTCCACTTT. The chain employs TRBV6-1 and TRBJ1-6, with D perhaps TRBD1 (5 bases). CDR1 is MNHNS, CDR2 SASEGT, per germline. This CDR3 contains 13 residues. Trimming took 2 bases from V and 9 from J, leaving 8 bases between them.

This chain joins TRBV5-4 and TRBJ2-1; TRBD2 matches 14 bases. J lost 9 bases, V lost 4 bases, and 15 bases had no gene match. CDR3 length: 18 amino acids. From germline, CDR1 is SGHNT and CDR2 YYREEE (reference sequence). The CDR3 spells CASSDGVGTSGGAGEQFF. The CDR3, as DNA: TGTGCCAGCAGCGACGGTGTGGGGACTAGCGGGGGAGCAGGTGAGCAGTTCTTC.

This clone showed up just once. V usage is TRBV15 and J usage is TRBJ2-7, with D possibly TRBD1 on 6 matching bases. Germline CDR1 reads LNHNV; CDR2 reads YYDKDF (reference sequence). V lost 3 bases to trimming and J lost 3 bases, with 18 bases between them. This CDR3 spans 16 amino acids. The CDR3 protein is CATSRGTPGHNYEQYF. The CDR3 DNA is TGTGCCACCAGCAGGGGTACACCGGGACACAACTACGAGCAGTACTTC. Filled out from reference TRBV15 and TRBJ2-7, the complete variable domain reads DAMVIQNPRYQVTQFGKPVTLSCSQTLNHNVMYWYQQKSSQAPKLLFHYYDKDFNNEADTPDNFQSRRPNTSFCFLDIRSPGLGDTAMYLCATSRGTPGHNYEQYFGPGTRLTVT.

The gene calls are TRBV4-3 and TRBJ1-2, with TRBD1 identical over 7 bases. The CDR3 has 14 residues. Germline assignment: CDR1 LGHNA and CDR2 YSLEER. V shed 4 bases and J 4 bases; nucleotides not matched to a gene: 6. The CDR3 DNA follows: TGCGCCAGCAGCCCGGGGGACAGATCCTATGGCTACACCTTC. Protein product: CASSPGDRSYGYTF.

CDR3 region: CASSGTGGNSYEQYF. CDR3 coding DNA: TGTGCCAGCAGCGGGACAGGGGGGAACTCCTACGAGCAGTACTTC. The V call is TRBV7-9, the J call TRBJ2-7; 11 bases fit TRBD1. This CDR3 spans 15 amino acids. V dropped 5 bases and J dropped 0; count of bases not matched to a gene: 3. Looked up from germline, CDR1 is SEHNR and CDR2 is FQNEAQ (reference sequence). Looking up the rest from reference TRBV7-9 and TRBJ2-7 gives the full variable domain: DTGVSQNPRHKITKRGQNVTFRCDPISEHNRLYWYRQTLGQGPEFLTYFQNEAQLEKSRLLSDRFSAERPKGSFSTLEIQRTEQGDSAMYLCASSGTGGNSYEQYFGPGTRLTVT.